This T cell receptor beta chain was obtained from a study of blood T cell repertoires in COVID-19. Looking at the study overall: Acute-phase and convalescent COVID-19 samples originated in the United States, Italy and Spain. T cells, B-cell-depleted T cells, or PBMCs supplied cDNA or gDNA.

Original methodology: Amplification from reference gene primers served as the basis for estimated nucleated cell counts. TCRdb keeps only in-frame clones here, not all; method: immunoSEQ multiplex PCR. V, J and clone size are taken as reported in that table, and D and trimming were inferred from the DNA itself. This sample has around 120,000 clones, with 55% to 75% found just once. The sequenced sample consisted of peripheral blood. The TCR originated in a woman between 65 and 79 years old with acute or convalescent COVID-19.

The CDR3: CASSQVAGMYEQYF. The CDR3 coding sequence is TGTGCCAGCAGCCAAGTTGCGGGGATGTACGAGCAGTACTTC. V and J are TRBV14 and TRBJ2-7; the D gene is possibly TRBD2 (6 bases). The CDR3 is 14 residues long. Looked up from germline, CDR1 is SGHDN and CDR2 is FVKESK. The V and J ends lost 1 base and 4 bases respectively, with 11 bases between them.